The 9 T cell receptor beta chains presented below share a single source sample, sequenced in a study of regulatory T cells in long-lasting Graves disease. Building of the TCR beta libraries involved iRepertoire HTBI primers and Arm-PCR of CDR3 regions. MiXCR was run by TCRdb on the multiplex PCR reads, yielding one entry per CDR3 protein. The sample shows 400,000 to 550,000 distinct CDR3 sequences, about 16% of them seen only once. Time point specified: newly diagnosed GD, antithyroid drugs for less than 3 months. Generation of the TCR library employed RNA extracted from PBMCs. This sample also belongs to another study, concerning T cells in Graves' hyperthyroidism and ophthalmopathy.

The sample in question was peripheral blood mononuclear cells (PBMCs), obtained at new diagnosis, from a patient treated with antithyroid drugs. Receptors were obtained from a woman younger than 45 with Graves disease.

This clonotype has ten or more counts. The J gene is TRBJ2-1, the V gene TRBV20-1; 7 nucleotides match TRBD1. Germline V CDR1 and CDR2: DFQATT, SNEGSKA (reference sequence). The CDR3 length is 14 residues. Trimming took 7 bases from V and 2 from J; bases not matched to a gene: 8. The CDR3 reads CSGQGTFPYNEQFF. In DNA form, the CDR3 reads TGCAGTGGACAGGGTACATTTCCCTACAATGAGCAGTTCTTC.

This clonotype has just a few counts. The V call is TRBV19, the J call TRBJ2-3; perhaps TRBD2 as D (6 bases). From germline, CDR1 is LNHDA and CDR2 SQIVND (reference sequence). V lost 7 bases, J lost 5 bases, and 16 bases lay in between. CDR3 length: 14 residues. CDR3: CASNGGTGQDTQYF. CDR3 DNA: TGTGCCAGTAATGGCGGGACCGGGCAAGATACGCAGTATTTT.

This clonotype was counted at least ten times. The genes are TRBV11-2 and TRBJ2-1; weak D call: TRBD2 (6 bases). Germline-derived CDR1 and CDR2 are SGHAT and FQNNGV. The germline V and J ends were trimmed by 4 bases and 3 bases, with 19 bases remaining between them. This CDR3 is built from 17 residues. The CDR3: CASSSLGRDTSYNEQFF. The CDR3 DNA reads as TGTGCCAGCAGCTCCCTCGGGCGGGATACGAGCTACAATGAGCAGTTCTTC.

This clonotype was counted at least ten times. The rearrangement joins TRBV28 to TRBJ1-4; tentative D call: TRBD1 (5 bases). This CDR3 has 15 amino acids. Trimming shortened V by 5 bases and J by 8 bases, and 18 bases separated the two germline ends. Germline loops: CDR1 MDHEN, CDR2 SYDVKM. The CDR3 reads CASSRLQSGSEKLFF. The CDR3 DNA reads as TGTGCCAGCAGTCGCCTCCAGTCAGGGTCAGAAAAACTGTTTTTT. Based on the CDR3 plus reference TRBV28 and TRBJ1-4, the full variable domain is DVKVTQSSRYLVKRTGEKVFLECVQDMDHENMFWYRQDPGLGLRLIYFSYDVKMKEKGDIPEGYSVSREKKERFSLILESASTNQTSMYLCASSRLQSGSEKLFFGSGTQLSVL.

This clonotype was detected ten times or more. The CDR3 protein is CASSPPTAIAEETQYF. CDR3 nucleotide sequence: TGTGCCAGCAGCCCACCTACGGCTATAGCGGAAGAGACCCAGTACTTC. This sequence joins TRBV7-8 and TRBJ2-5; TRBD2 might be the D (6 bases). Per the germline V gene, CDR1 is SGHVS and CDR2 is FQNEAQ. This CDR3 comprises 16 residues. V lost 5 bases to trimming and J lost 3 bases, with 19 bases between them.

This clonotype was seen ten or more times. The chain links TRBV6-1 to TRBJ2-1; 7 bases line up with TRBD2. Germline assignment: CDR1 MNHNS and CDR2 SASEGT. The CDR3 runs 15 residues. V dropped 5 bases and J dropped 2; count of bases not matched to a gene: 6. CDR3 coding DNA: TGTGCCAGCAGTCACGGGACTACCACCTACAATGAGCAGTTCTTC. Translation gives CASSHGTTTYNEQFF.

The chain couples TRBV10-3 to TRBJ2-3, with 8 bases identical to TRBD2. Germline V gene lookup returns CDR1 ENHRY and CDR2 SYGVKD. This CDR3 is built from 15 residues. V was pared by 7 bases and J by 2 bases, with 8 bases of the junction left unmatched. In DNA, the CDR3 is TGTGCCATCACCCAAAGCGGGAGATACACAGATACGCAGTATTTT. This sequence encodes CAITQSGRYTDTQYF.

In this sample, this clonotype turned up many times. CDR3 nucleotides: TGTGCCAGCAAGCCTGGGACAGGACGATACGAGCAGTACTTC. Protein: CASKPGTGRYEQYF. The chain is built from TRBV6-1 and TRBJ2-7; 8 positions agree with TRBD1. Germline assignment: CDR1 MNHNS and CDR2 SASEGT. This CDR3 comprises 14 residues. The V gene end was trimmed by 7 bases and the J gene end by 4 bases; junction bases not matched to a gene: 9.

This clonotype was counted at least ten times. The rearrangement joins TRBV27 to TRBJ2-3, with TRBD2 as a possible D gene (5 bases). Germline V CDR1 and CDR2: MNHEY, SMNVEV (reference sequence). This CDR3 has 18 amino acids. V dropped 3 bases and J dropped 1 base, with 20 bases sitting between them. CDR3 protein: CASSFKVVEGRGTDTQYF. The CDR3 DNA reads as TGTGCCAGCAGTTTTAAGGTAGTAGAGGGAAGGGGCACAGATACGCAGTATTTT.